Following are 5 T cell receptor beta chains from one sample sequenced in a study of regulatory T cells in long-lasting Graves disease. Construction of the TCR beta libraries employed iRepertoire HTBI primers in conjunction with Arm-PCR of CDR3 regions. TCRdb independently ran MiXCR on the multiplex PCR reads; one entry per CDR3 protein. The sample shows 700,000 or so distinct CDR3 sequences, 25% to 35% of them seen only once. Sample time point: persistent/refractory GD, antithyroid drugs over 5 years with positive TRAb. From RNA extracted from PBMCs, the TCR library was made. The sequencing used peripheral blood mononuclear cells (PBMCs), collected when the disease was refractory, from a patient treated with antithyroid drugs. The receptors come from a female donor with Graves disease.

This clonotype was counted between two and nine times. The genes are TRBV24-1 and TRBJ1-5, with no clear D. The CDR3 consists of 14 residues. Germline-derived CDR1 and CDR2 are KGHDR and SFDVKD. V lost 7 bases and J lost 5, with 14 bases in between. As DNA, the CDR3 is TGTGCCACCAGCGAGGGCCCTGCCTATCAGCCCCAGCATTTT. It specifies CATSEGPAYQPQHF.

The chain carries TRBV10-3 and TRBJ1-6; D is perhaps TRBD1 (5 bases). Germline V gene lookup returns CDR1 ENHRY and CDR2 SYGVKD. The CDR3 has 13 amino acids. Deletions cut 8 bases from V and 7 bases from J, with 12 bases between. This CDR3 is CAIGHRANSPLHF. The DNA of the CDR3 is TGTGCCATCGGACACAGAGCAAATTCACCCCTCCACTTT.

This chain joins TRBV3-1 and TRBJ1-1, with D tentatively TRBD1 (6 bases). There are 14 residues in the CDR3. The germline CDR1 and CDR2 sequences are LGHDT and YNNKEL (reference sequence). The V end lost 2 bases, the J end lost 11 bases, and 18 bases lay between the germline ends. CDR3 sequence reads: CASSQLTGPSTAFF. CDR3 DNA: TGTGCCAGCAGCCAACTCACAGGGCCATCGACGGCTTTCTTT.

J is TRBJ1-2 and V is TRBV3-1; TRBD1 matches at 10 bases. Unmatched junction bases numbered 16, after V lost 11 bases and J lost 4 bases. The CDR3 runs 16 residues. Germline V gene lookup returns CDR1 LGHDT and CDR2 YNNKEL (reference sequence). CDR3 DNA: TGTGCCGGCACCTCAAGTGGGGACAGGGGCCTCTATGGCTACACCTTC. It encodes CAGTSSGDRGLYGYTF.

The sample holds a few counts of this clonotype. V gene TRBV7-2 combines with J gene TRBJ2-7; TRBD2 aligns across 7 bases. The CDR3 consists of 15 residues. The germline gives CDR1 SGHTA, CDR2 FQGNSA. With V trimmed by 5 bases and J by 4 bases, 11 bases remained unmatched. The CDR3 nucleotides are TGTGCCAGCAGCCCGGGGGGAGGGTCTAATTACGAGCAGTACTTC. This encodes CASSPGGGSNYEQYF.